What follows are 9 T cell receptor beta chains derived from one specimen sequenced in a study of blood T cell repertoires in COVID-19. Some clones are missing from TCRdb's copy, which holds only in-frame ones; the method was immunoSEQ multiplex PCR. The data hold approximately 170,000 clones, with about four fifths observed a single time. The specimen sequenced was peripheral blood. All receptors derive from a man aged 65 to 79 who had recovered from COVID-19.

The chain combines TRBV4-1 with TRBJ1-1; D call uncertain. From germline, CDR1 is MGHRA and CDR2 YSYEKL. The CDR3 runs 14 residues. Trimming pared 4 bases from V and 4 bases from J, leaving 13 bases between. The CDR3 loop is CASSRGLTFTEAFF. As DNA, the CDR3 is TGCGCCAGCAGCCGAGGACTAACCTTCACTGAAGCTTTCTTT.

This chain uses TRBV19 with TRBJ2-6; the D gene is possibly TRBD1 (6 bases). CDR1 LNHDA and CDR2 SQIVND come from the germline V gene (reference sequence). The CDR3 length is 18 residues. Between the trimmed V and J ends, which lost 3 bases and 0 bases, there was a span of 15 bases. This CDR3 is CASSMQTGFGSGANVLTF. In DNA, the CDR3 is TGTGCCAGTAGTATGCAAACAGGGTTTGGCTCTGGGGCCAACGTCCTGACTTTC.

J is TRBJ2-2 and V is TRBV15, with D perhaps matching TRBD1 (5 bases). The CDR3 length is 15 residues. Germline CDR1 LNHNV, CDR2 YYDKDF (reference sequence). V was clipped by 2 bases and J by 1 base, with 8 bases between them. The CDR3 loop reads CATSRQTVNTGELFF. CDR3 DNA: TGTGCCACCAGCAGACAGACAGTGAACACCGGGGAGCTGTTTTTT.

The chain employs TRBV5-1 and TRBJ2-1; 7 bases map to TRBD2. The J segment lost 8 bases and the V segment lost 4 bases, leaving 15 bases of the junction unmatched. CDR3 size: 16 residues. Germline CDR1 SGHRS, CDR2 YFSETQ. Here the CDR3 DNA reads TGCGCCAGCAGCATCCTTGGGGGAGGGCTGTTCGATGAGCAGTTCTTC. Encoded protein: CASSILGGGLFDEQFF.

The chain employs TRBV19 and TRBJ2-6; the D gene is possibly TRBD2 (6 bases). The CDR3 runs to 17 residues. Trimming took 3 bases from V and 2 from J, leaving 14 bases between them. Germline V CDR1 and CDR2: LNHDA, SQIVND (reference sequence). CDR3 loop: CASSIREAGPGANVLTF. Written as DNA, the CDR3 is TGTGCCAGTAGTATCAGGGAGGCCGGACCTGGGGCCAACGTCCTGACTTTC.

The V and J genes are TRBV24-1 and TRBJ2-1, with 8 bases matching TRBD2. Trimming removed 5 bases from V and 5 bases from J; junction bases left unmatched: 7. The CDR3 loop spans 15 amino acids. Germline V CDR1 and CDR2: KGHDR, SFDVKD. CDR3 in DNA: TGTGCCACCAGTGCGGCCGCGGGAGGTAACAATGAGCAGTTCTTC. Encoded protein: CATSAAAGGNNEQFF.

The V gene is TRBV18, the J gene TRBJ1-3; perhaps TRBD1 as D (5 bases). The V gene lost 3 bases and the J gene lost 0 bases, with 12 bases spanning the gap. CDR3 length: 16 amino acids. Germline V gene data show CDR1 as KGHSH and CDR2 as LQKENI. CDR3 DNA sequence: TGTGCCAGCTCACCGGACGCTAGGGGCTCTGGAAACACCATATATTTT. It yields the protein CASSPDARGSGNTIYF.

The V gene is TRBV5-4, the J gene TRBJ2-1; 8 nucleotides agree with TRBD2. Germline V CDR1 and CDR2: SGHNT, YYREEE (reference sequence). V shed 3 bases and J 5 bases; nucleotides not matched to a gene: 7. The CDR3 loop spans 15 amino acids. Here the CDR3 reads CASSSFSGNHNEQFF. The CDR3 bases are TGTGCCAGCAGCTCTTTTAGCGGGAACCACAATGAGCAGTTCTTC.

The chain links TRBV18 to TRBJ2-2, with 11 bases aligning to TRBD2. CDR3 length: 15 residues. Trimming took 2 bases from V and 4 from J; bases not matched to a gene: 0. Per germline, CDR1 KGHSH and CDR2 LQKENI. The CDR3 is CASSPGTSGTGELFF. The CDR3 DNA is TGTGCCAGCTCACCAGGGACTAGCGGCACCGGGGAGCTGTTTTTT.